This T cell receptor beta chain comes out of a study of blood T cell repertoires in COVID-19. Overall study: PBMCs, B-cell-depleted T cells, or T cells were the source of the cDNA or gDNA that made up the material.

CDR1 and CDR2 from the germline V gene are LGHDT and YNNKEL (reference sequence). This CDR3 is built from 14 residues. Germline trimming cut 4 bases from V and 7 bases from J; bases unmatched to any gene: 6. In the study's own analysis: Reference gene primer amplification yielded estimated nucleated cell counts. Clones were sequenced by immunoSEQ multiplex PCR, and TCRdb holds only the in-frame ones, with some missing. From that table come the V and J calls and clone size; the DNA was used to work out D and trimming. The table records some 270,000 clones, approximately 88% of them present only once. This clone has a single count. Donors in Cohort 3 who had recovered were those with two negative PCRs, healthcare professional clearance, or resolution of their symptoms.

This TCR derives from a woman in her thirties or forties who had recovered from COVID-19. Sequencing used PBMCs or T cells enriched from blood (not recorded which). The chain recombines TRBV3-1 (or the pseudogene TRBV3-2) with TRBJ1-2; 10 bases fit TRBD1. The DNA of the CDR3 is TGTGCCAGCAGCCCAGGGGGACAGGGGCCTGGCTACACCTTC. As protein: CASSPGGQGPGYTF.